Described below is a single T cell receptor beta chain sequence and its context. The antigen remains unidentified. This CDR3 has 12 residues. Trimming at V came to 8 bases and at J to 6 bases, leaving 6 bases not matched to a gene. Germline CDR1 reads MGHRA; CDR2 reads YSYEKL. The library protocol tagged individual cDNA molecules with unique molecular identifiers. One entry per CDR3 protein results from TCRdb running MiXCR on the 5' RACE reads. The top ten clones hold more than 7.5% of a sample with approximately 68,000 distinct CDR3 sequences, 9.5% to 13% of them seen once. The entry originates in a study of early T cells in non-severe SARS-CoV-2 infection. Study information: With bulk RNA from unsorted whole blood as input, sequencing yielded unpaired chains. Study-wide points: A preference for anti-spike CD8 responses marked VDJdb matching, which missed private and CD4 specificities.

J is TRBJ1-2 and V is TRBV4-1, with 7 nucleotides matching TRBD1. This clonotype originated in an adult who was a healthcare worker with PCR-confirmed SARS-CoV-2 infection or an uninfected control (not recorded which). Specimen: whole blood, collected at baseline. The CDR3 coding sequence is TGCGCCAGCTACTCGACAGGGCATGGCTACACCTTC. It translates to CASYSTGHGYTF.